Sequencing of this T cell receptor beta chain was carried out in a study of long-term antiretroviral therapy in people with HIV. Study-level results: Controls showed broader CDR3 length ranges than did the HIV repertoires. Pre-ART clonal expansions dominated every time point's repertoire.

Details on this clone: Antigen specificity is unknown.

Germline V CDR1 and CDR2: SGHDT, YYEEEE. The CDR3 has 17 amino acids. Trimming left V 4 bases short and J 4 bases short, with 23 bases between. The assay used was immunoSEQ (version v3.0), run at survey level. Sequencing set out to capture about 35,000-55,000 T-cell genomes per sample. Clones were read by immunoSEQ multiplex PCR, and TCRdb kept only the in-frame ones, dropping some. The data hold roughly 23,000 clones, with roughly 80% observed a single time. The source was unsorted PBMCs, collected 1.9 years after starting antiretroviral therapy. The TCR originated in a woman aged 50 to 60 with HIV. The chain carries TRBV5-6 and TRBJ1-2, with D unresolved. The CDR3 loop reads CASSRVPQRTFIYGYTF. The CDR3 region has the DNA TGTGCCAGCAGCCGCGTTCCACAGAGAACCTTTATCTATGGCTACACCTTC.